The 27 T cell receptor beta chains in this list originate from one sample, sequenced in a study of blood T cell repertoires in COVID-19. Using immunoSEQ multiplex PCR, the repertoire was profiled, and TCRdb retains in-frame clones only, with some absent. Of some 110,000 clones detected, 75% to 85% appear once; the ten largest clones hold around 10%. Sequenced input: peripheral blood. These receptors were collected from a woman in her 70s with acute or convalescent COVID-19.

This clone has only one observation. This rearrangement joins TRBV4-3 to TRBJ1-5; 7 bases match TRBD1. The CDR3 is made up of 16 amino acids. V lost 0 bases to trimming and J lost 9 bases; unmatched junction nucleotides: 11. Per germline, CDR1 LGHNA and CDR2 YSLEER. The DNA for the CDR3 is TGCGCCAGCAGCCAAGATGCAACAGGGGAACATTGGCCCCAGCATTTT. This gives the protein CASSQDATGEHWPQHF.

The rearrangement joins TRBV5-1 to TRBJ1-3, with 8 nucleotides matching TRBD1. The CDR3 loop spans 16 amino acids. V lost 2 bases and J lost 5; bases outside the gene matches: 9. Germline-derived CDR1 and CDR2 are SGHRS and YFSETQ. CDR3 in DNA: TGCGCCAGCAGCTTAACCACAGGGGGTCGGCGAAACACCATATATTTT. The encoded protein is CASSLTTGGRRNTIYF.

The V call is TRBV2, the J call TRBJ2-1, with 10 bases that match TRBD2. This CDR3 comprises 15 residues. V lost 5 bases, J lost 5 bases, and 6 bases stayed unmatched. The germline V gene encodes CDR1 SNHLY and CDR2 FYNNEI. CDR3 region: CASSPRTSGNNEQFF. In DNA, the CDR3 is TGTGCCAGCAGTCCTCGGACTAGCGGAAACAATGAGCAGTTCTTC.

The rearrangement links TRBV12-3 or TRBV12-4 to TRBJ1-1; 7 nucleotides line up with TRBD1. The CDR3 covers 13 residues. V lost 6 bases and J lost 1; bases outside the gene matches: 2. Here the CDR3 DNA reads TGTGCCAGCAGGGGGACAGCGAACACTGAAGCTTTCTTT. It codes for CASRGTANTEAFF.

A few counts support this clone. This sequence joins TRBV11-2 and TRBJ2-1, with D perhaps TRBD2 (6 bases). Per the germline V gene, CDR1 is SGHAT and CDR2 is FQNNGV. V was trimmed by 6 bases and J by 3 bases, leaving 9 bases between them. CDR3 length equals 13 residues. The CDR3 is CASSGEVYNEQFF. CDR3 DNA: TGTGCCAGCAGTGGGGAGGTCTACAATGAGCAGTTCTTC.

The gene calls are TRBV7-7 and TRBJ2-5; 10 bases match TRBD2. With 5 bases clipped from V and 0 bases from J, the junction kept 3 bases outside the gene matches. The CDR3 spans 15 residues. In germline, CDR1 is SSHAT, CDR2 FNYEAQ (reference sequence). As DNA, the CDR3 is TGTGCCAGCAGCCCTAGCGGGGGAGACCAAGAGACCCAGTACTTC. Protein: CASSPSGGDQETQYF.

V is TRBV24-1 and J is TRBJ2-1, with 12 bases matching TRBD2. This CDR3 has 15 residues. The J segment lost 6 bases and the V segment lost 7 bases, leaving 6 bases of the junction unmatched. CDR1 and CDR2 (germline): KGHDR, SFDVKD. The CDR3 region is CATRPSSGRGNEQFF. The CDR3 bases are TGTGCCACCAGACCCTCTAGCGGGAGGGGCAATGAGCAGTTCTTC.

V and J are TRBV6-4 and TRBJ1-1; tentative D call: TRBD1 (6 bases). The CDR3 extends over 14 amino acids. The ends were cut back, 6 bases at V and 3 bases at J, with 14 bases in the middle. CDR1 MRHNA and CDR2 SNTAGT come from the germline V gene. The CDR3 DNA follows: TGTGCCAGCAGGGAGACAGGTAGGGACACTGAAGCTTTCTTT. It translates to CASRETGRDTEAFF.

The chain joins TRBV1 to TRBJ2-6; the table's D call, TRBD2, has no DNA check behind it. TRBV1 is a documented pseudogene. The CDR3 is made up of 17 amino acids. CDR3 sequence (DNA): TGCACCAGCAGCCAAGAGCGGGATCTAACTGGGGCCAACGTCCTGACTTTC. It encodes CTSSQERDLTGANVLTF.

This rearrangement joins TRBV5-1 to TRBJ2-2; D possibly corresponds to TRBD1 (6 bases). Germline values: CDR1 SGHRS, CDR2 YFSETQ. This CDR3 is 14 amino acids long. Trimming stripped 5 bases from V and 6 bases from J, with 14 bases between. The chain's CDR3 is CASSQGISAGELFF. The CDR3 DNA reads as TGCGCCAGCAGTCAGGGGATCTCCGCCGGGGAGCTGTTTTTT.

V usage is TRBV19 and J usage is TRBJ2-1; the match to TRBD1 covers 11 bases. V lost 6 bases and J lost 8; bases outside the gene matches: 6. The V gene's germline CDR1 is LNHDA and CDR2 SQIVND (reference sequence). This CDR3 is 14 amino acids long. The CDR3, as DNA: TGTGCCAGTAGCTCGGGGACAGGGGGTTATGAGCAGTTCTTC. Translation gives CASSSGTGGYEQFF.

The chain uses TRBV19 and TRBJ2-3, with 8 positions matching TRBD2. This CDR3 region has 16 residues. CDR1 and CDR2 (germline): LNHDA, SQIVND (reference sequence). The junction had 9 bases not matched to a gene; V was cut back by 3 bases and J by 4 bases. Here the CDR3 DNA reads TGTGCCAGTAGTATGTTCAGCGGGAGCGTCGCAGATACGCAGTATTTT. It yields the protein CASSMFSGSVADTQYF.

In this sample, this clone turned up once. The chain couples TRBV27 to TRBJ2-4, with 15 bases matching TRBD2. After removal of 8 bases from V and 7 bases from J, the junction contained 6 bases not matched to a gene. The CDR3 contains 15 residues. CDR1 and CDR2 (germline): MNHEY, SMNVEV (reference sequence). The CDR3 region has the DNA TGTGCCAGCGCTGCCGGGACTAGCGGGAGGAACATTCAGTACTTC. Translation gives CASAAGTSGRNIQYF.

The chain uses TRBV28 and TRBJ2-3; perhaps TRBD1 as D (5 bases). The CDR3 length is 13 residues. Germline CDR1 is MDHEN and CDR2 is SYDVKM. Trimming removed 7 bases from V and 5 bases from J, with 13 bases in between. The DNA for the CDR3 is TGTGCCAGCAATCCGACAGTTCAAGATACGCAGTATTTT. This sequence encodes CASNPTVQDTQYF.

This clone was observed a few times. The chain recombines TRBV19 with TRBJ1-1; 10 bases match TRBD1. Trimming removed 3 bases from V and 6 bases from J; junction bases left unmatched: 13. This CDR3 is 17 amino acids long. Germline V gene lookup returns CDR1 LNHDA and CDR2 SQIVND (reference sequence). CDR3 residues: CASSIRWDRGFDPEAFF. For the CDR3, the DNA is TGTGCCAGTAGTATCCGTTGGGACAGGGGATTTGACCCTGAAGCTTTCTTT.

J is TRBJ2-1 and V is TRBV5-1; maybe TRBD2 (5 bases). The CDR3 is 15 amino acids. Trimming cost V 1 base and J 8 bases, with 16 bases left between them. From germline, CDR1 is SGHRS and CDR2 YFSETQ. This CDR3 is CASSLWTGKGDEQFF. The DNA for the CDR3 is TGCGCCAGCAGCTTGTGGACCGGGAAGGGCGATGAGCAGTTCTTC.

The rearrangement links TRBV19 to TRBJ2-7; 7 positions match TRBD1. Losses at the gene ends were 1 base for V and 7 bases for J; bases not matched to a gene: 4. CDR1 and CDR2 (germline): LNHDA, SQIVND (reference sequence). The CDR3 totals 13 residues. The CDR3 protein is CASSIVGRGEQYF. In nucleotides, the CDR3 is TGTGCCAGTAGTATAGTTGGCAGGGGGGAGCAGTACTTC.

Regarding this clone: Within the sample, other DNA sequences also encode this same CDR3. The chain joins TRBV9 to TRBJ2-7, with TRBD2 as a possible D gene (6 bases). From germline, CDR1 is SGDLS and CDR2 YYNGEE. V gave up 0 bases and J gave up 0 bases, with 7 bases separating them. The length of the CDR3 is 14 residues. CDR3 bases: TGTGCCAGCAGCGTAGGCGGGGACTCCTACGAGCAGTACTTC. Protein sequence: CASSVGGDSYEQYF.

This clone appeared once. The chain recombines TRBV4-2 with TRBJ2-3; 7 bases match TRBD2. Germline V gene data show CDR1 as LGHNA and CDR2 as YNFKEQ. Trimming removed 4 bases from V and 2 bases from J; junction bases left unmatched: 9. This CDR3 region has 16 residues. This CDR3 is CASSPGGGATTDTQYF. CDR3 bases: TGTGCCAGCAGCCCGGGAGGCGGGGCAACCACAGATACGCAGTATTTT.

The rearrangement uses TRBV2 and TRBJ1-4; D possibly corresponds to TRBD1 (6 bases). The germline gives CDR1 SNHLY, CDR2 FYNNEI. V lost 9 bases, J lost 7 bases, and 21 bases lay in between. The CDR3 spans 15 residues. CDR3 region: CASNLQGVGGEKLFF. CDR3 in DNA: TGTGCCAGTAACCTACAGGGAGTGGGTGGTGAAAAACTGTTTTTT.

This clone was counted a single time. The gene calls are TRBV5-6 and TRBJ2-3; D gene uncertain. The CDR3 has 15 amino acids. V was cut by 3 bases and J by 4 bases, with 15 bases left in between. Germline CDR1 reads SGHDT; CDR2 reads YYEEEE. The CDR3 protein is CASSSPSRRADTQYF. CDR3 in DNA: TGTGCCAGCAGCTCTCCCAGCCGGAGAGCAGATACGCAGTATTTT.

This clone was counted a few times. The chain has TRBV7-2 and TRBJ1-2; D is possibly TRBD1 (5 bases). Germline CDR1 reads SGHTA; CDR2 reads FQGNSA. This CDR3 contains 14 residues. V was clipped by 1 base and J by 5 bases, with 11 bases between them. As DNA, the CDR3 is TGTGCCAGCAGCTTAGTAGGGCAGGGATATGGCTACACCTTC. The encoded protein is CASSLVGQGYGYTF.

This chain connects TRBV28 to TRBJ2-7; D ambiguous. V lost 6 bases and J lost 4, with 10 bases in between. Germline values: CDR1 MDHEN, CDR2 SYDVKM. This CDR3 has 12 amino acids. This CDR3 is CASRLPPYEQYF. The CDR3 coding sequence is TGTGCCAGCAGGCTACCGCCATACGAGCAGTACTTC.

This clone was seen a few times. The chain recombines TRBV29-1 with TRBJ1-1; D ambiguous. Germline V gene sequence: CDR1 SQVTM, CDR2 ANQGSEA. Trimming removed 6 bases from V and 1 base from J, with 9 bases in between. This CDR3 is 12 amino acids long. CDR3 sequence: CSVWAKNTEAFF. The DNA for the CDR3 is TGCAGCGTGTGGGCAAAGAACACTGAAGCTTTCTTT.

This chain connects TRBV21-1 to TRBJ2-3; the table's D call TRBD1 went unverified against the DNA. TRBV21-1 is a documented pseudogene. This CDR3 contains 15 residues. The CDR3 sequence: CASSKACQGRDTQYF. The CDR3, as DNA: TGTGCCAGCAGCAAAGCGTGTCAGGGGCGAGATACGCAGTATTTT.

V is TRBV19 and J is TRBJ2-1; D might be TRBD2 (5 bases). Trimming left V 3 bases short and J 6 bases short, with 9 bases between. Germline V CDR1 and CDR2: LNHDA, SQIVND (reference sequence). The CDR3 totals 13 residues. For the CDR3, the DNA is TGTGCCAGTAGTATGCTCCGGGGCAATGAGCAGTTCTTC. It is translated as CASSMLRGNEQFF.

The chain uses TRBV5-8 and TRBJ1-5, with D hard to call. The V end was cut by 0 bases, the J end by 0 bases, with 10 bases between. The CDR3 sequence is 16 residues long. Germline V gene data show CDR1 as SGHTS and CDR2 as YDEGEE. The CDR3 spells CASSLVQTYSNQPQHF. The DNA for the CDR3 is TGTGCCAGCAGCTTGGTGCAGACTTATAGCAATCAGCCCCAGCATTTT.